This T cell receptor (beta chain) derives from a study of blood T cell repertoires in COVID-19. Original processing notes: The assay estimated nucleated cells by amplifying reference gene primers. Clones were read by immunoSEQ multiplex PCR, and TCRdb kept only the in-frame ones, dropping some. The D gene and trimming were derived from the DNA, and the V and J assignments and clone size from that table. The sample has roughly 34,000 clones; less than 95% are singletons. This CDR3 has 16 amino acids. V lost 1 base to trimming and J lost 8 bases; unmatched junction nucleotides: 8. Germline CDR1 and CDR2: MGHRA and YSYEKL.

Sequenced sample: peripheral blood. The chain recombines TRBV4-1 with TRBJ2-1, with TRBD2 identical over 10 bases. This TCR was recovered from a man older than 75 with acute or convalescent COVID-19. CDR3 nucleotides: TGCGCCAGCAGCCAAGGACCTAGCGGGGGTCCGTATGAGCAGTTCTTC. It yields the protein CASSQGPSGGPYEQFF.